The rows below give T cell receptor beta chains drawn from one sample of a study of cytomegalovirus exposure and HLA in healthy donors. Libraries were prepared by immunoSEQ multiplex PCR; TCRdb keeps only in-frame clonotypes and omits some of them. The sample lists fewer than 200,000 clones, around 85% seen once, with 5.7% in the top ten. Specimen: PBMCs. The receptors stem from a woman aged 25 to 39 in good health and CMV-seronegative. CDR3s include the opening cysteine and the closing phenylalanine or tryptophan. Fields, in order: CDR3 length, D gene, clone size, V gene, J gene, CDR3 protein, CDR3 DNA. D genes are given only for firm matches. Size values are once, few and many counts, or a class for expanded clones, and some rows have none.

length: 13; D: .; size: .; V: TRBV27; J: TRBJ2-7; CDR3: CASSLASAYGQYF; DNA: TGTGCCAGCAGTTTAGCTAGCGCCTACGGGCAGTACTTC
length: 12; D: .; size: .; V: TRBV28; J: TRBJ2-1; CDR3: CASSKRGIEQFF; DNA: TGTGCCAGCAGTAAGAGGGGTATTGAGCAGTTCTTC
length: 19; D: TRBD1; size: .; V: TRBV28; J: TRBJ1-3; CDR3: CASSPIRGTVMSSGNTIYF; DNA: TGTGCCAGCAGCCCCATACGAGGGACAGTAATGAGCTCTGGAAACACCATATATTTT
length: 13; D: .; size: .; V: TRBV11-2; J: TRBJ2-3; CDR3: CASSFRGQDTQYF; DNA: TGTGCCAGCAGCTTCAGGGGCCAAGATACGCAGTATTTT
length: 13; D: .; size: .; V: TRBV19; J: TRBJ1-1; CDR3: CASSIVGGRSAFF; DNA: TGTGCCAGTAGTATAGTAGGAGGACGATCAGCTTTCTTT
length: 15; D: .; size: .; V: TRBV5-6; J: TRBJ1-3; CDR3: CASSILGPLQDTIYF; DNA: TGTGCCAGCAGCATCCTAGGGCCCCTTCAGGACACCATATATTTT
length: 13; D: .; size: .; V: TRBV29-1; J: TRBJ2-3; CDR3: CSVEVNFGDTQYF; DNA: TGCAGCGTTGAAGTTAACTTCGGGGATACGCAGTATTTT
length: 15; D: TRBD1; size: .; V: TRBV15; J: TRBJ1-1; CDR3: CATSRDGQGNTEAFF; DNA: TGTGCCACCAGCAGAGACGGACAGGGGAACACTGAAGCTTTCTTT
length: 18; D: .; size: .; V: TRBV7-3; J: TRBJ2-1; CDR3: CASSRSGGGLPEDHEQFF; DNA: TGTGCCAGCAGCCGATCAGGCGGGGGCCTCCCTGAAGACCATGAGCAGTTCTTC
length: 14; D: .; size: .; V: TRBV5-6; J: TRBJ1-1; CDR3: CASSLYVPGTEAFF; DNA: TGTGCCAGCAGCTTGTACGTCCCAGGAACTGAAGCTTTCTTT
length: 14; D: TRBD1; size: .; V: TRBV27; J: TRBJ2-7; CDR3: CASWGTGVTYEQYF; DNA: TGTGCCAGTTGGGGGACAGGTGTGACCTACGAGCAGTACTTC
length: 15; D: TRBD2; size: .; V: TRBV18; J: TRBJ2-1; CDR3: CASSPLSGSGGEQFF; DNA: TGTGCCAGCTCACCATTGAGCGGGAGCGGCGGTGAGCAGTTCTTC
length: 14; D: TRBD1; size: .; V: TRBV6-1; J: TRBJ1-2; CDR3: CASHRDRVNYGYTF; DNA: TGTGCCAGCCACCGGGACAGGGTTAACTATGGCTACACCTTC
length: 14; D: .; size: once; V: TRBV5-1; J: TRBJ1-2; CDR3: CASSGRGSGSGYTF; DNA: TGCGCCAGCAGCGGGCGGGGGTCGGGATCTGGCTACACCTTC
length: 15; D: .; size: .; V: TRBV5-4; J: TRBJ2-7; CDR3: CASSLGGTPSYEQYF; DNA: TGTGCCAGCAGCCTAGGGGGGACCCCAAGCTACGAGCAGTACTTC
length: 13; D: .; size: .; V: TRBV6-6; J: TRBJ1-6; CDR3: CASSYSENSPLHF; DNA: TGTGCCAGCAGTTACTCGGAGAATTCACCCCTCCACTTT
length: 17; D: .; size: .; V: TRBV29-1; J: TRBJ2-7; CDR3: CSAGGRVGSLGGYEQYF; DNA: TGCAGCGCTGGGGGCAGGGTAGGGAGCCTTGGCGGTTACGAGCAGTACTTC
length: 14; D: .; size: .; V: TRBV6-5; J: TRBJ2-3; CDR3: CASSGPYNTDTQYF; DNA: TGTGCCAGCAGTGGGCCCTATAACACAGATACGCAGTATTTT
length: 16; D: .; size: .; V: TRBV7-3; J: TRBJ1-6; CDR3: CASSLRPLGYNSPLHF; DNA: TGTGCCAGCAGCTTACGCCCCTTGGGCTATAATTCACCCCTCCACTTT
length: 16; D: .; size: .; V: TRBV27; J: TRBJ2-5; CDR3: CASSPWGTDLQETQYF; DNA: TGTGCCAGCAGCCCTTGGGGGACGGACCTCCAAGAGACCCAGTACTTC
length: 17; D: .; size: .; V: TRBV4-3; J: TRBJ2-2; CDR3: CASSQGGPGWETGELFF; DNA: TGCGCCAGCAGCCAGGGCGGGCCAGGATGGGAAACCGGGGAGCTGTTTTTT
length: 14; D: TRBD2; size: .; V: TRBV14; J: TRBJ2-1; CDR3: CASSQVRGFNEQFF; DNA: TGTGCCAGCAGCCAAGTGCGGGGGTTCAATGAACAGTTCTTC
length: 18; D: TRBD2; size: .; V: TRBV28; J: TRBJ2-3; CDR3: CASSLTTSGWPGTDTQYF; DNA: TGTGCCAGCAGTTTAACGACTAGCGGGTGGCCGGGCACAGATACGCAGTATTTT
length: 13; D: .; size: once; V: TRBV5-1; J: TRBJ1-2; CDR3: CASSLGQNYGYTF; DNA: TGCGCCAGCAGCCTCGGACAGAACTATGGCTACACCTTC
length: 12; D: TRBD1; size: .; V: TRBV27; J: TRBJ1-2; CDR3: CAVYRGFDGYTF; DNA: TGTGCCGTATACAGGGGATTCGACGGCTACACCTTC
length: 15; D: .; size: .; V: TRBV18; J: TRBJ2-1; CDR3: CASSPTFSSYNEQFF; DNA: TGTGCCAGCTCACCCACATTCAGCTCCTACAATGAGCAGTTCTTC
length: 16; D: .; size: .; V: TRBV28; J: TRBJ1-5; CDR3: CASRLSTVYSNQPQHF; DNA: TGTGCCAGCAGGCTATCGACAGTCTATAGCAATCAGCCCCAGCATTTT
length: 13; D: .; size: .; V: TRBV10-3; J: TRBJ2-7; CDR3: CAIGRENAYEQYF; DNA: TGTGCCATCGGCCGGGAGAACGCCTACGAGCAGTACTTC
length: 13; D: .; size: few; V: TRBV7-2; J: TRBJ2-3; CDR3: CASSLRRADTQYF; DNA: TGTGCCAGCAGCTTAAGACGGGCAGATACGCAGTATTTT
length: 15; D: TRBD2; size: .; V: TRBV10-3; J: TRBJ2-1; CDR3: CAISSTGGTYNEQFF; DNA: TGTGCCATCAGTTCTACGGGGGGAACCTACAATGAGCAGTTCTTC
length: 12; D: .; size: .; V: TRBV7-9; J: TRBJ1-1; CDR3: CASSFDTSEAFF; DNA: TGTGCCAGCAGCTTCGATACGTCTGAAGCTTTCTTT
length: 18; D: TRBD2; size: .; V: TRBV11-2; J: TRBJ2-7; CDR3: CASSPRLAGEEAPYEQYF; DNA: TGTGCCAGCAGCCCCCGACTAGCGGGAGAGGAGGCGCCCTACGAGCAGTACTTC
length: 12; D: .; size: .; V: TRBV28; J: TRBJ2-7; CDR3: CASSFSVGEQYF; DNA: TGTGCCAGCAGTTTCTCCGTCGGAGAGCAGTACTTC
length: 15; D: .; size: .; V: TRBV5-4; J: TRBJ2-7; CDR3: CASSGGTALSYEQYF; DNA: TGTGCCAGCAGCGGAGGGACCGCCCTATCCTACGAGCAGTACTTC
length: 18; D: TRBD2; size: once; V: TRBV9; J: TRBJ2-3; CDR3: CASSVEVAGVTGSDTQYF; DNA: TGTGCCAGCAGCGTAGAGGTAGCGGGAGTCACCGGGTCGGATACGCAGTATTTT
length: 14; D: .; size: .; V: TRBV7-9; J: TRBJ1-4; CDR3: CASSPSGQLEKLFF; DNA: TGTGCCAGCAGCCCCTCGGGCCAGCTTGAAAAACTGTTTTTT
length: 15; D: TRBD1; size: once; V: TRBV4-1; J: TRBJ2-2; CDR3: CASREDRAATGELFF; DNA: TGCGCCAGCAGAGAGGACAGGGCGGCCACCGGGGAGCTGTTTTTT
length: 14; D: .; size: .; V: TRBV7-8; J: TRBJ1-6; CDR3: CASSSPGTNSPLHF; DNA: TGTGCCAGCAGCTCCCCTGGGACTAATTCACCCCTCCACTTT
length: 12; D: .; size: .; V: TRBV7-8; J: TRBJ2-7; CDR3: CASSEATGPTVF; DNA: TGTGCCAGCAGCGAAGCCACCGGGCCCACCGTCTTC
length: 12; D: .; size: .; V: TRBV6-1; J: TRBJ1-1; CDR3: CASSWGNTEAFF; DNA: TGTGCCAGCAGTTGGGGGAACACTGAAGCTTTCTTT
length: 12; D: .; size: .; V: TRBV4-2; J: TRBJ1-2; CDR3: CASSPRQVGYTF; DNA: TGTGCCAGCAGCCCGAGACAGGTCGGCTACACCTTC
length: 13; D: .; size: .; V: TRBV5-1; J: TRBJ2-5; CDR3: CASSLGGQETQYF; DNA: TGCGCCAGCAGCTTGGGAGGGCAAGAGACCCAGTACTTC
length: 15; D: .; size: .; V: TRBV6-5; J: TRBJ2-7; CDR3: CASRSRGGWSYEQYF; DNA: TGTGCCAGCAGATCCAGGGGAGGATGGTCCTACGAGCAGTACTTC
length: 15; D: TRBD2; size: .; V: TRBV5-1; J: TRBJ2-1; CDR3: CASSLWGLAGPEQFF; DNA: TGCGCCAGCAGCTTGTGGGGACTAGCGGGACCTGAGCAGTTCTTC
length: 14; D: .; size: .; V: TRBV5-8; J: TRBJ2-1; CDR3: CASILGGAYNEQFF; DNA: TGTGCCAGCATCCTGGGGGGGGCATACAATGAGCAGTTCTTC
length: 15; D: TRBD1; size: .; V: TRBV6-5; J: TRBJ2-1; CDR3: CASRPRRTGLYEQFF; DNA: TGTGCCAGCCGTCCCCGACGGACAGGGTTGTATGAGCAGTTCTTC